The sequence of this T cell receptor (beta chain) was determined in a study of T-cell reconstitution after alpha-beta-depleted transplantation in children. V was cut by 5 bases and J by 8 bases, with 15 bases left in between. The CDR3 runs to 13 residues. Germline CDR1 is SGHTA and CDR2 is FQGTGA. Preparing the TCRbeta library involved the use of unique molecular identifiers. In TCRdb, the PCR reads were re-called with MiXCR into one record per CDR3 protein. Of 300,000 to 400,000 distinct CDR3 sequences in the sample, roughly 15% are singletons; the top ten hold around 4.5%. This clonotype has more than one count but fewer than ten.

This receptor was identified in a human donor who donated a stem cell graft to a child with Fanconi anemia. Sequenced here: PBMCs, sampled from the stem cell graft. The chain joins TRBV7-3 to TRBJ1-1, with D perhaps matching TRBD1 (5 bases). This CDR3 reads CASSTQPGVEAFF. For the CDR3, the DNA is TGTGCCAGCAGCACTCAGCCGGGGGTAGAAGCTTTCTTT.